Sequencing of this TCR beta chain was carried out in a study of shared clonotypes between healthy human individuals. Measured with immunoSEQ multiplex PCR; TCRdb has only the in-frame clones, and not every one. Among about 1 million clones listed, about 76% were seen once. CDR1 and CDR2 (germline): MNHNS, SASEGT. V was trimmed by 2 bases and J by 3 bases, leaving 11 bases between them. This CDR3 has 15 amino acids. As for this clone: The antigen is unknown.

The study's findings and limits: Depth of sequencing was expected to influence donor clonotype sharing.

The gene calls are TRBV6-1 and TRBJ1-5; the D gene is possibly TRBD1 (6 bases). The sequencing sample was made of memory CD4+ T cells sorted from blood. Subset denoted: CD45RA-negative fraction. The sequence was obtained from a man between 18 and 29 years old in good health. CDR3 loop: CASSEQRQANQPQHF. Here the CDR3 DNA reads TGTGCCAGCAGTGAACAAAGACAGGCCAATCAGCCCCAGCATTTT.